This T cell receptor beta chain stems from a study of OX40 agonist ivuxolimab in advanced cancers. Study summary: Patients took ivuxolimab, an agonistic anti-OX40 (CD134) antibody.

Overall study findings and caveats: Partial responders receiving 0.1-3.0 mg/kg showed among the lowest clonal expansion.

The table came from immunoSEQ multiplex PCR; TCRdb's copy has only in-frame clones and leaves some out. The sample has under 50,000 clones, roughly 85% seen once. On this clone itself: Its antigen is unknown.

Blood got drawn at baseline, again on cycle 4 day 1, and then on cycle 7 day 1. The receptor's source is an adult with an advanced solid tumor such as melanoma, head and neck, liver or kidney cancer. The sequences come from CD4+ or CD8+ T cells sorted from blood, collected in a trial of the OX40 agonist ivuxolimab.

The CDR3: CASSLHPTGLVYNEQFF. The CDR3 nucleotides read TGTGCCAGCAGCTTGCACCCCACGGGACTAGTCTACAATGAGCAGTTCTTC. The chain joins TRBV7-9 to TRBJ2-1, with 8 bases that match TRBD2. The CDR3 runs to 17 residues. The V gene's germline CDR1 is SEHNR and CDR2 FQNEAQ (reference sequence). After removal of 3 bases from V and 3 bases from J, the junction contained 10 bases not matched to a gene.